The entry that follows covers one T cell receptor (beta chain) sequence. Its target is unknown. The data belong to a study of cytomegalovirus exposure and HLA in healthy donors. Study as a whole: A previous analysis identified about 110 million unique TCR beta sequences derived from roughly 180 million T cells. Study outcomes and limitations: Later analysis associated a missense DCLRE1C variant with TCR beta V- and J-gene trimming. In vitro checks showed that a few CMV-associated chains really do target CMV antigens.

A multiplex PCR was run with 60 Vbeta primers and 13 Jbeta primers. Some clones are missing from TCRdb's copy, which holds only in-frame ones; the method was immunoSEQ multiplex PCR. The sample lists about 150,000 clones, roughly four fifths seen once, with around 2% in the top ten. Per germline, CDR1 MRHNA and CDR2 SNTAGT. This CDR3 has 15 residues. Trimming removed 4 bases from V and 6 bases from J; junction bases left unmatched: 10. The sequencing sample was made of PBMCs. The V and J genes are TRBV6-4 and TRBJ2-7; 9 bases agree with TRBD1. This receptor was identified in a man aged 30 to 39 in good health and CMV-seronegative. CDR3 in amino acids: CASSATPGQGSEQYF. CDR3 DNA sequence: TGTGCCAGCAGTGCAACCCCGGGACAGGGAAGCGAGCAGTACTTC.